Below, one TCR beta chain is given with its context. This sample was taken from a study of blood T cell repertoires in COVID-19. Study at large: COVID-19 samples, acute and convalescent, were from the United States, Italy and Spain.

The ends lost 6 bases at V and 8 bases at J; junction bases unmatched: 11. The CDR3 has 15 amino acids. The germline CDR1 and CDR2 sequences are SNHLY and FYNNEI. Original analysis: Cell counts per sample came from amplifying reference gene primers. Using immunoSEQ multiplex PCR, the repertoire was profiled, and TCRdb retains in-frame clones only, with some absent. D and trimming were read from the DNA, whereas the V and J calls and clone size are those reported in that table. The sample records approximately 250,000 clones, about 91% being singletons. J is TRBJ1-4 and V is TRBV2, with TRBD1 identical over 8 bases. The receptor was isolated from a woman in her thirties or forties with acute COVID-19. Sequencing was performed on PBMCs or T cells enriched from blood (not recorded which). The CDR3 region has the DNA TGTGCCAGCAGAAAATCCAGGGGGCTTGGAGAAAAACTGTTTTTT. This codes for CASRKSRGLGEKLFF. The whole variable domain, filled in from reference TRBV2 and TRBJ1-4, reads EPEVTQTPSHQVTQMGQEVILRCVPISNHLYFYWYRQILGQKVEFLVSFYNNEISEKSEIFDDQFSVERPDGSNFTLKIRSTKLEDSAMYFCASRKSRGLGEKLFFGSGTQLSVL.